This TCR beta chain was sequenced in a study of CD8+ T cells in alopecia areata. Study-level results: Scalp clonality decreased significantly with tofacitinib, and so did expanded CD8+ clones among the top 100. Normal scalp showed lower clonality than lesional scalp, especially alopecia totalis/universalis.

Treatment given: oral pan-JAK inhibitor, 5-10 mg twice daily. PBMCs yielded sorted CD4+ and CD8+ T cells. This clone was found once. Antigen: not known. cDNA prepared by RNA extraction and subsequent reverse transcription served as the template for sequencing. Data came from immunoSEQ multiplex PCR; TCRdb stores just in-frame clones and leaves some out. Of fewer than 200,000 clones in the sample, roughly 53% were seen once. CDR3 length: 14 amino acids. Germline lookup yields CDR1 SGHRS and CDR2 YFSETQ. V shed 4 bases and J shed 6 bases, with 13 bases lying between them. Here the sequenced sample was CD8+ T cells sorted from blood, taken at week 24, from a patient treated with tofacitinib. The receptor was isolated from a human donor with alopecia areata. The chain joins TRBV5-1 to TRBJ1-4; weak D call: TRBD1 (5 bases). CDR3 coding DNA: TGCGCCAGCAGCAAGGACACAGGAGATGAAAAACTGTTTTTT. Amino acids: CASSKDTGDEKLFF.